This T cell receptor beta chain was recovered during a study of blood T cell repertoires in COVID-19. Background on the study: The analysed material was cDNA or gDNA that came from T cells, B-cell-depleted T cells, or PBMCs.

The CDR3 runs to 16 residues. The germline V gene encodes CDR1 MNHEY and CDR2 SVGEGT. V was pared by 4 bases and J by 1 base, with 14 bases between. TCRdb keeps only in-frame clones here, not all; method: immunoSEQ multiplex PCR. Among 150,000 to 200,000 clones listed, around 80% were seen once. The rearrangement uses TRBV6-2 or TRBV6-3 and TRBJ1-5, with D unclear. The sequence was collected from a man in his sixties who had been exposed to COVID-19. Sequencing input: PBMCs or T cells enriched from blood (not recorded which). CDR3 bases: TGTGCCAGCAGTTCCGGGATAGGGTCGAGCAATCAGCCCCAGCATTTT. Amino acids: CASSSGIGSSNQPQHF.